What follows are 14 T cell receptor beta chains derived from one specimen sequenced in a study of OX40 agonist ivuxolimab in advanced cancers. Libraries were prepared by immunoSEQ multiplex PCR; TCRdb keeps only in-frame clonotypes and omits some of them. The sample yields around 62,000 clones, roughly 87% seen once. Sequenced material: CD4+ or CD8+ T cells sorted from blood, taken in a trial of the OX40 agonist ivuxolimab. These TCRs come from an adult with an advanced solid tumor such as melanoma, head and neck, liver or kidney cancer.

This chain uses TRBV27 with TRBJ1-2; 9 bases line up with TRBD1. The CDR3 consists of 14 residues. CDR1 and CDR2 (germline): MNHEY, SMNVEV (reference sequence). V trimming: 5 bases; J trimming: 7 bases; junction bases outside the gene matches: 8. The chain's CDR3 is CASSPGTGQRGYTF. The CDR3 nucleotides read TGTGCCAGCAGTCCCGGGACAGGGCAACGTGGCTACACCTTC.

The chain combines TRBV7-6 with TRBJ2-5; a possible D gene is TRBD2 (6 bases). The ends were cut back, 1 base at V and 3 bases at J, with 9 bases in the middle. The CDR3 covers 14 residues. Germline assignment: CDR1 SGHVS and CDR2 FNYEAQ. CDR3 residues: CASSLVRGEETQYF. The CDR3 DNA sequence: TGTGCCAGCAGCTTAGTCCGCGGGGAAGAGACCCAGTACTTC.

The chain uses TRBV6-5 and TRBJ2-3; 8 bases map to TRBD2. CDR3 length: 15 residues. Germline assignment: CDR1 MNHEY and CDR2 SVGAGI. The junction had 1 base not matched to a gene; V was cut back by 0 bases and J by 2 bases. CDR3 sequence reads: CASSYSAGDTDTQYF. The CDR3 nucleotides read TGTGCCAGCAGTTACTCAGCGGGGGACACAGATACGCAGTATTTT.

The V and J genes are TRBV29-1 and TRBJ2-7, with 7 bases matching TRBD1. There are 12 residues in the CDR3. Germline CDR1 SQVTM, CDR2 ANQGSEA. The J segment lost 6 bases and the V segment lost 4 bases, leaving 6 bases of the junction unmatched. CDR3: CSVVRDRGEQYF. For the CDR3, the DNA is TGCAGCGTTGTGAGGGACAGAGGCGAGCAGTACTTC.

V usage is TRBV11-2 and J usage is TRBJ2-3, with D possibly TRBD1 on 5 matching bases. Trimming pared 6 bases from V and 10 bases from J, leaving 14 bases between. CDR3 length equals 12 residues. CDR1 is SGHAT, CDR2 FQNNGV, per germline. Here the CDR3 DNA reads TGTGCCAGCAGGGGAACAGGCGGACCGCAGTATTTT. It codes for CASRGTGGPQYF. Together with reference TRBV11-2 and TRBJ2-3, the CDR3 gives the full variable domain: EAGVAQSPRYKIIEKRQSVAFWCNPISGHATLYWYQQILGQGPKLLIQFQNNGVVDDSQLPKDRFSAERLKGVDSTLKIQPAKLEDSAVYLCASRGTGGPQYFGPGTRLTVL.

CDR3 in DNA: TGTGCCAGCAGCTTATGGGTCAGCGAGCAGTACTTC. It is translated as CASSLWVSEQYF. This chain connects TRBV5-5 to TRBJ2-7, with no clear D. V was shortened by 2 bases and J by 6 bases, with 9 bases between the two germline ends. CDR3 length equals 12 residues. Germline CDR1 reads SGHKS; CDR2 reads YYEKEE (reference sequence).

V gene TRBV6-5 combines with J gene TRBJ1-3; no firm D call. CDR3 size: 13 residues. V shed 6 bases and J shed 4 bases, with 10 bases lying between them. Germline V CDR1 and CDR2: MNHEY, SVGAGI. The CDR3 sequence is CASRRGIGNTIYF. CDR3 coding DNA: TGTGCCAGCAGGAGAGGAATCGGAAACACCATATATTTT.

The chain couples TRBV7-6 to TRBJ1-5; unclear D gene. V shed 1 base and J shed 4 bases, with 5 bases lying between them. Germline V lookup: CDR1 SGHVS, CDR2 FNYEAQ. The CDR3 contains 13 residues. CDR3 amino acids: CASSLVENQPQHF. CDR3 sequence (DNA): TGTGCCAGCAGCTTAGTCGAGAATCAGCCCCAGCATTTT.

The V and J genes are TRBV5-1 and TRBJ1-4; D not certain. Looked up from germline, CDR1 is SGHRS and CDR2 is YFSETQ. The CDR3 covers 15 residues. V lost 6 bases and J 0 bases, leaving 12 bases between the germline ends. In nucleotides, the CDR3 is TGCGCCAGCAAACTGCTGGGTACAACTAATGAAAAACTGTTTTTT. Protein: CASKLLGTTNEKLFF.

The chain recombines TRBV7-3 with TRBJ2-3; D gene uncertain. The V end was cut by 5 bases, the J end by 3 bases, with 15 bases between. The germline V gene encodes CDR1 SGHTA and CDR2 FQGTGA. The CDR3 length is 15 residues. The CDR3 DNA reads TGTGCCAGCAGCCCTAACGACCTGGGTACAGATACGCAGTATTTT. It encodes CASSPNDLGTDTQYF.

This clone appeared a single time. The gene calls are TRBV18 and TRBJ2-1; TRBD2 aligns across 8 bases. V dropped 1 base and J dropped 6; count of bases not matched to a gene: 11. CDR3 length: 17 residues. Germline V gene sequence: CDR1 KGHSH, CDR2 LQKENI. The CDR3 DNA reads TGTGCCAGCTCACCACGGATAAACGGGGGGGCTAGCAATGAGCAGTTCTTC. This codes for CASSPRINGGASNEQFF.

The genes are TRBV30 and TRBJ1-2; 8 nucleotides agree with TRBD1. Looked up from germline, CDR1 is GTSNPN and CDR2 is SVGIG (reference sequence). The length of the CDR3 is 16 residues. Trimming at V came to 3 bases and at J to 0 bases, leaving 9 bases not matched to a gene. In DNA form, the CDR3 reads TGTGCCTGGAGCCGCCGACAGGGGATCTCTAACTATGGCTACACCTTC. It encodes CAWSRRQGISNYGYTF.

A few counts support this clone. The CDR3 DNA follows: TGTGCCACCAGCAGCGGTTTAAGCCAGGGTGGGGAAAAACTGTTTTTT. Protein sequence: CATSSGLSQGGEKLFF. The chain couples TRBV15 to TRBJ1-4, with a tentative D call TRBD1 (5 bases). Germline loops: CDR1 LNHNV, CDR2 YYDKDF (reference sequence). This CDR3 comprises 16 residues. The V gene lost 3 bases and the J gene lost 8 bases, with 19 bases spanning the gap.

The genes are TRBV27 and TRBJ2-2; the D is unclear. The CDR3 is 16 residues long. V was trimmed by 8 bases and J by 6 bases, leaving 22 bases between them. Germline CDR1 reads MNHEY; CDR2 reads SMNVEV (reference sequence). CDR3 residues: CASALKGILLAGELFF. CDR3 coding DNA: TGTGCCAGCGCACTCAAGGGTATACTCTTGGCCGGGGAGCTGTTTTTT.